This record covers a single TCR beta chain. The antigen is undetermined. This record comes from a study of breast tumors, draining lymph nodes, adjacent tissues. The study, taken as a whole, reports: Compared with lymph nodes, tumors were less diverse; compared with nontumor tissue, more.

TCRdb redid the calling of the multiplex PCR reads with MiXCR, one entry per CDR3 protein. Of some 49,000 distinct CDR3 sequences in the sample, roughly 23% were seen once. V lost 2 bases and J lost 4, with 12 bases in between. In germline, CDR1 is SGHDT, CDR2 YYEEEE. The CDR3 is made up of 14 amino acids. Material: breast tumor tissue. This sequence originates from a female donor with breast cancer. Some clones in this sample may be carry-over from other donors' samples. The rearrangement links TRBV5-6 to TRBJ2-5, with D perhaps TRBD1 (6 bases). In DNA form, the CDR3 reads TGTGCCAGCAGCTTAGATCAAGGGGGAGAGACCCAGTACTTC. Its protein is CASSLDQGGETQYF.